These T cell receptor beta chains were read from a single sample in a study of T-cell memory formation after mild COVID-19. TCRdb reprocessed the 5' RACE reads with MiXCR, giving one entry per CDR3 protein. The profile covers about 82,000 distinct CDR3 sequences, with about 15% appearing a single time and 39% taken by the ten largest. Sequenced input: PBMCs or a T cell subset sorted from them (not recorded which). The receptors were gathered from a man aged 18 to 35 who had mild COVID-19 (a few samples of this study predate the infection). Cell type and time point are not known. The CDR3 runs from the conserved cysteine through the conserved F or W. Fields, in order: V gene, CDR3 length, D gene, clone size, J gene, CDR3 DNA, CDR3 protein. D genes are given only for firm matches. Size is stated for part of the rows, as once, few or many counts, or as a class when the clone is expanded.

TRBV4-1	14	-	-	TRBJ1-5	TGCGCCAGCAGCCAAGAGCCGGGGGCTCAGCCCCAGCATTTT	CASSQEPGAQPQHF
TRBV6-2/TRBV6-3	18	-	few	TRBJ1-6	TGTGCCAGCAGTTACGAGCAGGAAGGAGCCTCCTATAATTCACCCCTCCACTTT	CASSYEQEGASYNSPLHF
TRBV15	16	-	few	TRBJ2-2	-	CATSRDTGGARGAVFF
TRBV27	15	-	-	TRBJ1-2	TGTGCCAGCAGTTTCGGGACATACGGAAGCGGGGGCTACACCTTC	CASSFGTYGSGGYTF
TRBV4-1	14	-	few	TRBJ2-1	TGCGCCAGCAGCGCCCATGAAGACAGGTCTGAGCAGTTCTTC	CASSAHEDRSEQFF
TRBV3-1	16	TRBD1	-	TRBJ2-5	TGTGCCAGCAGCCAGGGCCTGACAGGGCGCGCAGAGACCCAGTACTTC	CASSQGLTGRAETQYF
TRBV25-1	14	TRBD1	-	TRBJ1-5	TGTGCCAGCAGTGGCTCGGGACAGGGGTGGCCCCAGCATTTT	CASSGSGQGWPQHF
TRBV18	17	TRBD2	many	TRBJ2-3	TGTGCCAGCTCACCACCCGGGGGGGCCTCGGTTCCAGATACGCAGTATTTT	CASSPPGGASVPDTQYF
TRBV4-1	12	-	few	TRBJ1-1	TGCGCCAGCGGGGACATGAACACTGAAGCTTTCTTT	CASGDMNTEAFF
TRBV6-6	13	-	few	TRBJ2-3	TGTGCCAGCAGTTACTCAGGCACCGATACGCAGTATTTT	CASSYSGTDTQYF
TRBV4-2	16	-	-	TRBJ2-1	TGTGCCAGCAGCCAAGATGAGGGGTTCTCCTACAATGAGCAGTTCTTC	CASSQDEGFSYNEQFF
TRBV9	16	TRBD2	-	TRBJ2-3	TGTGCCAGCAGCACCCCCTTTGCGGGGGGGCTTGATACGCAGTATTTT	CASSTPFAGGLDTQYF
TRBV27	14	-	many	TRBJ1-2	TGTGCCAGCACCTCCTCTCAGGACCACTATGGCTACACCTTC	CASTSSQDHYGYTF
TRBV12-3/TRBV12-4	14	-	-	TRBJ2-5	TGTGCCAGCAGTCCCACCAAGATTCAAGAGACCCAGTACTTC	CASSPTKIQETQYF
TRBV13	13	-	-	TRBJ2-2	TGTGCCAGCAGCCGACTTCAAACCGGGGAGCTGTTTTTT	CASSRLQTGELFF
TRBV7-9	14	-	few	TRBJ1-1	TGTGCCAGCAGCCCAACTCAAGGGGGCACTGAAGCTTTCTTT	CASSPTQGGTEAFF
TRBV4-3	15	-	few	TRBJ1-4	TGCGCCAGCAGCCAGGACGGGGCAACTAATGAAAAACTGTTTTTT	CASSQDGATNEKLFF
TRBV5-1	13	-	many	TRBJ2-7	TGCGCCAGCAGCTTGGCCGAGGGTAACGAGCAGTACTTC	CASSLAEGNEQYF
TRBV25-1	10	-	-	TRBJ2-1	TGTGCCAGCAGGGCGAATGAGCAGTTCTTC	CASRANEQFF
TRBV5-1	12	-	-	TRBJ2-1	TGCGCCAGCAGCTTGGCGGCGACTGAGCAGTTCTTC	CASSLAATEQFF
TRBV27	14	-	few	TRBJ2-1	TGTGCCAGCGCGCGGATTTCATCCTACAATGAGCAGTTCTTC	CASARISSYNEQFF
TRBV20-1	13	TRBD2	-	TRBJ2-7	TGCAGCACCTCTACTAGCGGATCCTACGAGCAGTACTTC	CSTSTSGSYEQYF
TRBV18	16	TRBD2	-	TRBJ2-7	TGTGCCAGCTCACCCACCGGACTAGCCTCTCACTACGAGCAGTACTTC	CASSPTGLASHYEQYF
TRBV27	12	-	-	TRBJ1-2	TGTGCCAGCAGTTCACAGGGCGGAGGCTACACCTTC	CASSSQGGGYTF
TRBV3-1	17	TRBD2	few	TRBJ2-3	TGTGCCAGCAGCCACATCGTACTAGCGGGAGCCGCAGATACGCAGTATTTT	CASSHIVLAGAADTQYF
TRBV7-9	17	TRBD1	many	TRBJ2-7	TGTGCCAGCAGCCCAGCGGTCCGGCCAGGGGGCTCGTACGAGCAGTACTTC	CASSPAVRPGGSYEQYF
TRBV12-3/TRBV12-4	15	TRBD1	many	TRBJ2-1	TGTGCCAGCAGTTTAGTCCGGACAGGGGGTCGAGGGGAGTTCTTC	CASSLVRTGGRGEFF
TRBV3-1	17	-	-	TRBJ2-3	TGTGCCAGCAGCCAAGAAACCGGGACATTGGACACAGATACGCAGTATTTT	CASSQETGTLDTDTQYF
TRBV7-7	13	TRBD2	once	TRBJ2-2	TGTGCCTGCAGCGGGATCGACACCGGGGAGCTGTTTTTT	CACSGIDTGELFF
TRBV7-6	12	-	many	TRBJ2-1	TGTGCCAGCAGCTTAAGCGGCGGTGAGCAGTTCTTC	CASSLSGGEQFF
TRBV27	14	TRBD1	few	TRBJ1-1	TGTGCCAGCAGTTTGACAGGGGTATCCGCTGAAGCTTTCTTT	CASSLTGVSAEAFF
TRBV7-6	14	-	-	TRBJ2-1	TGTGCCAGCAGCTTAGGGCCAGGACCGAATGAGCAGTTCTTC	CASSLGPGPNEQFF
TRBV11-3	16	TRBD2	few	TRBJ2-1	TGTGCCAGCAGCTCCCGGATAGCGGGGGGTTACAATGAGCAGTTCTTC	CASSSRIAGGYNEQFF
TRBV10-3	11	-	few	TRBJ2-7	TGTGCCATCAGTGACGTGTACGAGCAGTACTTC	CAISDVYEQYF
TRBV24-1	16	-	-	TRBJ2-6	TGTGCCACCTCCTCCCGCGGCCTCTCTGGGGCCAACGTCCTGACTTTC	CATSSRGLSGANVLTF